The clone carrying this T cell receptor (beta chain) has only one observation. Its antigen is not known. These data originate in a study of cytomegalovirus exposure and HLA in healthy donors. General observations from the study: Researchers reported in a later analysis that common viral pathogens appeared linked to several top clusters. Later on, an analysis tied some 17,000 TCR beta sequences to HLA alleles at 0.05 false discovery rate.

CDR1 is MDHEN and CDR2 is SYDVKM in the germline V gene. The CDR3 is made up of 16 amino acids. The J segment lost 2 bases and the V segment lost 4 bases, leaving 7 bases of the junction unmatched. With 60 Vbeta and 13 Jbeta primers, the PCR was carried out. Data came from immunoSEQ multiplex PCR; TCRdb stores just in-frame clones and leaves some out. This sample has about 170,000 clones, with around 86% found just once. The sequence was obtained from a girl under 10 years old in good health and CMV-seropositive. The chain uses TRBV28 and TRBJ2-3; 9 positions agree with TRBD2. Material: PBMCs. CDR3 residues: CASSSLGLAPTDTQYF. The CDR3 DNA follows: TGTGCCAGCAGTTCGCTCGGACTAGCGCCCACAGATACGCAGTATTTT. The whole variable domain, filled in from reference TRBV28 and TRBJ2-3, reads DVKVTQSSRYLVKRTGEKVFLECVQDMDHENMFWYRQDPGLGLRLIYFSYDVKMKEKGDIPEGYSVSREKKERFSLILESASTNQTSMYLCASSSLGLAPTDTQYFGPGTRLTVL.